This T cell receptor beta chain was documented in a study of post-analysis software for immune sequencing data. Study background: The patients showed relapsing-remitting, secondary progressive and progressive-relapsing multiple sclerosis courses.

Germline loops: CDR1 DFQATT, CDR2 SNEGSKA (reference sequence). V shed 3 bases and J shed 1 base, with 13 bases lying between them. This CDR3 region has 14 residues. cDNA libraries for TCR beta contained unique molecular identifiers. Around 500,000 cDNA molecules were obtained from approximately 1 to 10 million T cells. TCRdb re-called the PCR reads through MiXCR, storing one row per CDR3 protein. This table has 650,000 to 850,000 distinct CDR3 sequences, around 42% appearing once. Whole-study findings and limits: Pronounced co-clustering by F measure was evident among identically batched samples. Elevated frequency relative to controls characterized four or five TRBV segments in patients, TRBV5-6, TRBV5-1 and TRBV20-1 among them.

Comments on this clonotype: No antigen is known for it.

Sequencing used blood. The TCR sequence derives from a girl aged 10-17 years with multiple sclerosis. The gene calls are TRBV20-1 and TRBJ2-7; unclear D gene. The CDR3 is CSARTLMGSYEQYF. CDR3 DNA sequence: TGCAGTGCTAGGACACTAATGGGGTCCTACGAGCAGTACTTC.